This entry lists 6 T cell receptor beta chains sequenced from one sample in a study of Tregs in tolerant kidney transplant recipients (dated by TCRdb to 2018 to 2020). Libraries were built with the immunoSEQ multiplex PCR assay. TCRdb carries this immuneACCESS record with in-frame sequences only. Its versions omit some clonotypes, under half of them owing to an unresolved V gene in the studies checked, with the rest unexplained. This sample lists around 120,000 clones; roughly 92% were detected once. The ten largest make up roughly 0.63% of the sample. Sample: CD4+ T cells from blood. The receptors were sampled from a human donor in good health.

The rearrangement joins TRBV11-2 to TRBJ2-2; D perhaps matches TRBD1 (6 bases). CDR3 length equals 16 residues. Germline V gene data show CDR1 as SGHAT and CDR2 as FQNNGV. The V gene lost 1 base and the J gene lost 0 bases, with 9 bases spanning the gap. CDR3: CASSLVGTSNTGELFF. As DNA, the CDR3 is TGTGCCAGCAGCTTAGTCGGGACATCGAACACCGGGGAGCTGTTTTTT.

The chain employs TRBV6-6 and TRBJ1-2; no clear D. This CDR3 is built from 16 residues. Germline lookup yields CDR1 MNHNY and CDR2 SVGAGI (reference sequence). Trimming stripped 5 bases from V and 5 bases from J, with 21 bases between. Here the CDR3 DNA reads TGTGCCAGCAGTCCCTCGGGTGTGGCCCCCATTTATGGCTACACCTTC. This gives the protein CASSPSGVAPIYGYTF.

The chain uses TRBV27 and TRBJ1-1, with a weak D call TRBD1 (5 bases). Germline lookup yields CDR1 MNHEY and CDR2 SMNVEV (reference sequence). Between the trimmed V and J ends, which lost 5 bases and 4 bases, there was a span of 5 bases. The CDR3 spans 11 residues. The CDR3 spells CASSDSTEAFF. CDR3 in DNA: TGTGCCAGCAGTGACAGCACTGAAGCTTTCTTT.

The count of this clone is one. The chain recombines TRBV6-5 with TRBJ2-5; 13 bases are shared with TRBD2. The CDR3 extends over 14 amino acids. CDR1 MNHEY and CDR2 SVGAGI come from the germline V gene. V was clipped by 6 bases and J by 9 bases; unmatched bases: 7. CDR3 bases: TGTGCCAGCAGACTAGCGGGGGGGGTTCAGGCCCAGTACTTC. Encoded protein: CASRLAGGVQAQYF.

The chain uses TRBV2 and TRBJ2-7; TRBD1 matches at 7 bases. Germline V lookup: CDR1 SNHLY, CDR2 FYNNEI. With V trimmed by 5 bases and J by 3 bases, 1 base remained unmatched. The CDR3 loop spans 12 amino acids. The CDR3 spells CASSNRGYEQYF. The CDR3 region has the DNA TGTGCCAGCAGTAACAGGGGCTACGAGCAGTACTTC.

This chain connects TRBV5-4 to TRBJ2-1; 8 bases match TRBD1. The V gene's germline CDR1 is SGHNT and CDR2 YYREEE (reference sequence). Losses at the gene ends were 4 bases for V and 2 bases for J; bases not matched to a gene: 5. The CDR3 spans 15 residues. In DNA, the CDR3 is TGTGCCAGCAGCATGACAGGGGAGGCCTACAATGAGCAGTTCTTC. It translates to CASSMTGEAYNEQFF.